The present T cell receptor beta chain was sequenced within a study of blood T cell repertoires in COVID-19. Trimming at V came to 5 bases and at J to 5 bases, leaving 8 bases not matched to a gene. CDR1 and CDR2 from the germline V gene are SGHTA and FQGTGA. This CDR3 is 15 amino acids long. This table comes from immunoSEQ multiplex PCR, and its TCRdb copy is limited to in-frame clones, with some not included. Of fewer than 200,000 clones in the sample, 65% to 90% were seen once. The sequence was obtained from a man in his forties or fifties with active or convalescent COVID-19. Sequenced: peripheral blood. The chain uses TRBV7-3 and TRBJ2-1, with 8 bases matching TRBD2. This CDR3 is CASSLSGIRDNEQFF. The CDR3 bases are TGTGCCAGCAGCCTTAGCGGGATCAGGGACAATGAGCAGTTCTTC.